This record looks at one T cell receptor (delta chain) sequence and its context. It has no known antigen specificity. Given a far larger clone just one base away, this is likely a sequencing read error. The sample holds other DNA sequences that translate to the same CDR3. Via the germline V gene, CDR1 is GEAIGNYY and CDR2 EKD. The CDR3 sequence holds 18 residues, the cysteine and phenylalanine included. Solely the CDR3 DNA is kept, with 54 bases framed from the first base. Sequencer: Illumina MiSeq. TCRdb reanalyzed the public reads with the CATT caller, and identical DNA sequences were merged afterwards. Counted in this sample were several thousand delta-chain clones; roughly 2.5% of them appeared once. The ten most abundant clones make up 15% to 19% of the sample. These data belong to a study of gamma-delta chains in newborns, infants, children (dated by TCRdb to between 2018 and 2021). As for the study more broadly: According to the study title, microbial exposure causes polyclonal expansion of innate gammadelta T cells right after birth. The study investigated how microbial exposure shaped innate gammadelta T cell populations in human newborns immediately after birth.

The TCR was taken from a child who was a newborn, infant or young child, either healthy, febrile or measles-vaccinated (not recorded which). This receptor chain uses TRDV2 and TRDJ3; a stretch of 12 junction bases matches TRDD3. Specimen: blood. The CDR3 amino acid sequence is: CACDNTGGYSWDTRQMFF. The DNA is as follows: TGTGCCTGTGACAATACTGGGGGATACTCCTGGGACACCCGACAGATGTTCTTC.